This T cell receptor (beta chain) originates from a study of blood T cell repertoires in COVID-19. Study in general: Italy, Spain and the United States were the sources of the convalescent and acute COVID-19 samples. T cells, B-cell-depleted T cells, or PBMCs provided the cDNA or gDNA that served as material.

Study processing details: It was from reference gene primer amplification that nucleated cell counts were estimated. Using immunoSEQ multiplex PCR, the repertoire was profiled, and TCRdb retains in-frame clones only, with some absent. V, J and clone size are those of that table, while D and trimming were read from the DNA. In the table there are fewer than 150,000 clones, around 88% of which are singletons. This clone was picked up a small number of times. CDR1 is MNHEY, CDR2 SVGEGT, per germline. This CDR3 region has 14 residues. The V gene lost 2 bases and the J gene lost 6 bases, with 14 bases spanning the gap.

This clonotype was obtained from a human donor in a cohort sampled during active COVID-19. The sequencing sample was made of peripheral blood. The chain uses TRBV6-2 or TRBV6-3 and TRBJ2-7; D might be TRBD2 (5 bases). CDR3 in DNA: TGTGCCAGCAGTTACGGTCGGGTTCGGGGCGAGCAGTACTTC. Its translation is CASSYGRVRGEQYF.